These 6 T cell receptor beta chains were sequenced from one sample in a study of shared clonotypes between healthy human individuals. The repertoire was sequenced with immunoSEQ multiplex PCR; TCRdb's copy has only in-frame clones and lacks some. The repertoire holds 750,000 to 1,000,000 clones, with over 90% as singletons. Terminally differentiated effector memory CD45RA+ cells were left out of the naive CD8 fraction, which was CD45RO-negative and positively selected for CCR7. The sequencing input was naive CD8+ T cells sorted from blood. The source of these receptors is a young man in good health.

DNA for the CDR3: TGTGCCAGCAGCCAAGATCGGGGGGCTAATGAAAAACTGTTTTTT. It codes for CASSQDRGANEKLFF. V usage is TRBV14 and J usage is TRBJ1-4; tentative D call: TRBD1 (5 bases). This CDR3 is 15 amino acids long. The V and J ends lost 0 bases and 3 bases respectively, with 8 bases between them. Germline CDR1 is SGHDN and CDR2 is FVKESK.

The chain employs TRBV5-1 and TRBJ2-7, with D perhaps TRBD1 (5 bases). CDR1 and CDR2 (germline): SGHRS, YFSETQ. There are 14 residues in the CDR3. The ends were cut back, 3 bases at V and 2 bases at J, with 12 bases in the middle. CDR3 region: CASSSQGSTYEQYF. CDR3 nucleotides: TGCGCCAGCAGCTCCCAGGGTTCCACCTACGAGCAGTACTTC.

The chain has TRBV20-1 and TRBJ2-1, with no clear D. Germline V gene data show CDR1 as DFQATT and CDR2 as SNEGSKA (reference sequence). Trimming took off 0 bases at V and 11 bases at J, with 8 bases between the two ends. The CDR3 is made up of 11 amino acids. CDR3 in amino acids: CSAREIGKQFF. The CDR3 bases are TGCAGTGCTAGAGAAATAGGAAAGCAGTTCTTC.

The genes are TRBV6-5 and TRBJ2-7, with D perhaps matching TRBD1 or TRBD2 (5 bases each). The CDR3 is 15 residues long. The germline V and J ends were trimmed by 2 bases and 4 bases, with 15 bases remaining between them. Germline assignment: CDR1 MNHEY and CDR2 SVGAGI. CDR3 sequence reads: CASSYTTVGPYEQYF. The CDR3 region has the DNA TGTGCCAGCAGTTACACGACAGTGGGACCATACGAGCAGTACTTC.

This clone was detected once. The genes are TRBV18 and TRBJ2-3; 7 bases are shared with TRBD1. CDR3 size: 18 residues. The J segment lost 0 bases and the V segment lost 0 bases, leaving 9 bases of the junction unmatched. In germline, CDR1 is KGHSH, CDR2 LQKENI. The CDR3 bases are TGTGCCAGCTCACCACCCGGGACAGTGAGAATTAGCACAGATACGCAGTATTTT. This codes for CASSPPGTVRISTDTQYF. Full variable domain (remainder filled in from reference TRBV18 and TRBJ2-3): NAGVMQNPRHLVRRRGQEARLRCSPMKGHSHVYWYRQLPEEGLKFMVYLQKENIIDESGMPKERFSAEFPKEGPSILRIQQVVRGDSAAYFCASSPPGTVRISTDTQYFGPGTRLTVL.

This clone was detected once. This chain links TRBV19 with TRBJ2-7, with no clear D. Trimming cost V 3 bases and J 4 bases, with 13 bases left between them. The germline V gene encodes CDR1 LNHDA and CDR2 SQIVND (reference sequence). This CDR3 is 14 amino acids long. CDR3 in DNA: TGTGCCAGTAGTATCGCAGGCCACGGGTACGAGCAGTACTTC. Translated, it gives CASSIAGHGYEQYF.